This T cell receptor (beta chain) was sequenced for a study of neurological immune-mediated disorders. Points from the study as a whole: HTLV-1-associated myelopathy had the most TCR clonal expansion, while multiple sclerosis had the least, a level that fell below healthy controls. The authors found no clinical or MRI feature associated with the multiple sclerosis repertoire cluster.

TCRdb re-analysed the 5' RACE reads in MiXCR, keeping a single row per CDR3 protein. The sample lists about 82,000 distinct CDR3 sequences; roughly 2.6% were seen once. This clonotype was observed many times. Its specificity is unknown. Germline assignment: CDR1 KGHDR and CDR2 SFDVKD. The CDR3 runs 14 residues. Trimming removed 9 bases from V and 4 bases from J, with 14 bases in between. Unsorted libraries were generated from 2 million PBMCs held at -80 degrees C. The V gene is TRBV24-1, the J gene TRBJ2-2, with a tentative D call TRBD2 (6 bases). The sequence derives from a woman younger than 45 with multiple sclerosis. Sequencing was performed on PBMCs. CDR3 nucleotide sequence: TGTGCCACCCGCGGGGAAGGGGCCACCGGGGAGCTGTTTTTT. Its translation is CATRGEGATGELFF.